This entry is about one TCR beta chain. Its antigen is not known. Using immunoSEQ multiplex PCR, the repertoire was profiled, and TCRdb retains in-frame clones only, with some absent. The sample has millions of clones, roughly nine tenths seen once; the top ten hold roughly 0.15%. The ends were cut back, 8 bases at V and 2 bases at J, with 14 bases in the middle. CDR1 and CDR2 from the germline V gene are MNHNY and SVGAGI (reference sequence). The CDR3 is 14 amino acids. These data are taken from a study of shared clonotypes between healthy human individuals. General study points: In the sorted subsets, rarefaction showed sequencing was incomplete despite large depth. The study generally estimated greater richness for naive than memory subsets.

The chain carries TRBV6-6 and TRBJ2-3, with D perhaps TRBD2 (6 bases). This clonotype originated in a man between 18 and 29 years old in good health. Sequencing used naive CD4+ T cells sorted from blood. The subset: CD45RA+ positively selected. In DNA form, the CDR3 reads TGTGCCAGCGGGACTTACGATTTCACAGATACGCAGTATTTT. Translation: CASGTYDFTDTQYF.